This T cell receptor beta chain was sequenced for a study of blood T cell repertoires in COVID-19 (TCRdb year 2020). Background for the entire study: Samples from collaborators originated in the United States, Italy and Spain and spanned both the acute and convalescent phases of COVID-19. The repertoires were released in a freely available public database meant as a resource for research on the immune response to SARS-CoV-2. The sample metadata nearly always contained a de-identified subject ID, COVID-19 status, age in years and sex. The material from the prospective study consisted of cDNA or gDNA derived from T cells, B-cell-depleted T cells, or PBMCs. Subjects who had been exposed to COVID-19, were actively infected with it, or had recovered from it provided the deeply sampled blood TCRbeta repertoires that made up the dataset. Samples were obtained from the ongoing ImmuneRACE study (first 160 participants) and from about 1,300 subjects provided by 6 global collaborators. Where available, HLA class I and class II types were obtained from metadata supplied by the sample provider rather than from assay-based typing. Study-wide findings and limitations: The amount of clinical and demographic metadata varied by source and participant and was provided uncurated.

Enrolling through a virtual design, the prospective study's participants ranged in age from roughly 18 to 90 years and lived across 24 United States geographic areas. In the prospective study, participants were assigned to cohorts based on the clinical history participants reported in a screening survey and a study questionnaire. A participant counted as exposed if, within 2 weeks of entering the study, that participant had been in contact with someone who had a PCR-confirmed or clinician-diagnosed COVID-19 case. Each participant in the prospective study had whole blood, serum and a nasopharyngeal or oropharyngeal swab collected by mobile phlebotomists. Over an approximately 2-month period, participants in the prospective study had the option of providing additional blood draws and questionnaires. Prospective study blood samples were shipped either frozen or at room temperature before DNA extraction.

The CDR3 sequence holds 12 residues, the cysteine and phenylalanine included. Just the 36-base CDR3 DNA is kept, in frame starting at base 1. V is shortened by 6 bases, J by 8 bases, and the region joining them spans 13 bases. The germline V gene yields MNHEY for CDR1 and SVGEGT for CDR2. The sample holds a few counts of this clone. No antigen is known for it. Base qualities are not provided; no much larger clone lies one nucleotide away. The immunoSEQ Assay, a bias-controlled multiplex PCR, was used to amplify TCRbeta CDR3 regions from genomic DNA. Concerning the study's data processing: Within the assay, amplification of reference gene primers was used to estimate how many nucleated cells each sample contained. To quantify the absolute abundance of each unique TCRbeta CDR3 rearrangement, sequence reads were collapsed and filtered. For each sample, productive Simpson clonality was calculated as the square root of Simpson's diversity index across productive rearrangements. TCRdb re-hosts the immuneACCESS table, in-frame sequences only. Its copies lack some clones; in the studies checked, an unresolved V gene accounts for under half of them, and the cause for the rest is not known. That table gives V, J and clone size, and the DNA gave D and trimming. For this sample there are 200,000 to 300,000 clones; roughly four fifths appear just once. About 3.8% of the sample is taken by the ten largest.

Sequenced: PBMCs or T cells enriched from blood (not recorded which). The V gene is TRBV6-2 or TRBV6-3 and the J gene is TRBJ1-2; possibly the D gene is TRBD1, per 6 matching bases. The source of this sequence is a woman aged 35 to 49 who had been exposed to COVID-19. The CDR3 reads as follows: CASSNNRVGYTF. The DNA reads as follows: TGTGCCAGCAGCAATAACAGGGTCGGCTACACCTTC.